The present TCR beta chain was sequenced within a study of T cells in Graves' hyperthyroidism and ophthalmopathy. About the study: At the time of initial diagnosis and before any treatment, peripheral blood was collected.

No progression to ophthalmopathy during 18 months of follow-up defined stable disease. With a duration under 2 months, the hyperthyroidism was newly diagnosed in patients aged 18 to 65. Clinical symptoms, serum thyroxine, TRAb, thyroid ultrasound and orbital computed tomography established diagnosis. Germline V gives CDR1 SGHRS, CDR2 YFSETQ. V dropped 0 bases and J dropped 8; count of bases not matched to a gene: 4. The length of the CDR3 is 13 residues. This clonotype was seen repeatedly, ten times or more. TCR beta CDR3 region amplification was performed from RNA transcripts. HTBI primers were the set used in a first-round RT-PCR of the TCR CDR3. Using its own MiXCR run on the multiplex PCR reads, TCRdb lists one record per CDR3 protein. The table has about 500,000 distinct CDR3 sequences, under 15% seen once.

The V gene is TRBV5-1, the J gene TRBJ1-1; 7 positions agree with TRBD1. Material for sequencing was blood. The sequence came from a young woman with Graves' hyperthyroidism. The CDR3 protein is CASSLEGAREAFF. The CDR3 DNA follows: TGCGCCAGCAGCTTGGAGGGGGCGCGGGAAGCTTTCTTT.